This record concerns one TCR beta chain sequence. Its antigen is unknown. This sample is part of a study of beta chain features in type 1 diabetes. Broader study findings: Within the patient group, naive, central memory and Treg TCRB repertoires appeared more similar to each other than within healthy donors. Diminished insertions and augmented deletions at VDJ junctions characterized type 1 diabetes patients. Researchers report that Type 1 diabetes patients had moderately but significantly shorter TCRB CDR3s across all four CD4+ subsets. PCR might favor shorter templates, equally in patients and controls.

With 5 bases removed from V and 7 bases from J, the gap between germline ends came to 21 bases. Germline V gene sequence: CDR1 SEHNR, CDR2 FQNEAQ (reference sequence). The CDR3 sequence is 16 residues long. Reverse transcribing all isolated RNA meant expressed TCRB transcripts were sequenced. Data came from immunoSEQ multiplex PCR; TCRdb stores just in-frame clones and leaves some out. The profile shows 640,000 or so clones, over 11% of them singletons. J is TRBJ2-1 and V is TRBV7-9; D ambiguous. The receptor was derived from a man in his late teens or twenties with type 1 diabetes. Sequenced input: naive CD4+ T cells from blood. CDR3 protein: CASSPRPGYETNEQFF. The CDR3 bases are TGTGCCAGCAGCCCGAGGCCCGGGTATGAGACAAATGAGCAGTTCTTC.